This T cell receptor (beta chain) stems from a study of T cell changes during pregnancy in multiple sclerosis (dated by TCRdb to the late 2010s). About the investigation overall: Changes in the T cell repertoire over the course of pregnancy were examined in this study in women with multiple sclerosis.

Comments on this clone: Its recognized antigen is unknown. No qualities accompany the bases; no much larger clone lies one base away.

Library prep was done by the immunoSEQ multiplex PCR assay. The table comes from immuneACCESS by way of TCRdb, which keeps in-frame sequences with V and J called. Part of the clones is missing from these tables; in studies checked, under half for an unresolved V gene and the rest for unknown reasons. The sample includes about 60,000 clones, with 93% observed a single time. The ten largest clones take up around 3.7% of the sample. Sequences MGHDK (CDR1) and SYGVNS (CDR2) are obtained from the germline V gene. From cysteine to phenylalanine, the CDR3 is 13 amino acids long. Only the CDR3 DNA is retained, 39 bases long and in frame from the first base. V loses 0 bases, J loses 15 bases, and the germline ends lie 12 bases apart.

Here the sequenced sample was CD8+ T cells from peripheral blood mononuclear cells, taken in the second trimester of pregnancy. The chain couples TRBV25-1 to TRBJ1-6; perhaps TRBD1 is the D gene, with 5 bases matching. This TCR derives from a female donor with multiple sclerosis, enrolled in a pregnancy study. The nucleotide sequence is TGTGCCAGCAGTGAATACACAGGAGTGGACCTCCACTTT. Translation gives CASSEYTGVDLHF.